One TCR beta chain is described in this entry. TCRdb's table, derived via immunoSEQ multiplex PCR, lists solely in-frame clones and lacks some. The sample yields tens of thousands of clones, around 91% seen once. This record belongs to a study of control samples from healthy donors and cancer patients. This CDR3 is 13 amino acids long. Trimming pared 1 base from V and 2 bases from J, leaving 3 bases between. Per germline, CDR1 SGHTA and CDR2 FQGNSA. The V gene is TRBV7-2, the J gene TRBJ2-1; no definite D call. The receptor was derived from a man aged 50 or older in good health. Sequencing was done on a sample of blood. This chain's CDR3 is CASSLGAYNEQFF. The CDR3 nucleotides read TGTGCCAGCAGCTTAGGAGCCTACAATGAGCAGTTCTTC.